These 29 T cell receptor beta chains share one sample of origin, sequenced in a study of T cells in Graves' hyperthyroidism and ophthalmopathy. It was RNA transcripts that yielded the amplified TCR beta CDR3 regions. Using the HTBI primer set, a first-round RT-PCR was run on the TCR CDR3. Each CDR3 protein gets one entry after TCRdb re-called the multiplex PCR reads with MiXCR. In the table there are approximately 380,000 distinct CDR3 sequences, roughly 19% of which are singletons. Input material: blood. The receptors originated from a woman younger than 30 with Graves' hyperthyroidism.

The CDR3 loop is CASSAETSRDSQYF. In DNA, the CDR3 is TGTGCCAGCAGCGCCGAGACTAGCCGGGACAGTCAGTACTTC. The chain combines TRBV6-1 with TRBJ2-4; TRBD1 or TRBD2 may be the D gene (7 bases each). CDR3 length equals 14 residues. Germline values: CDR1 MNHNS, CDR2 SASEGT. V dropped 6 bases and J dropped 12 bases, with 21 bases sitting between them.

This clonotype has ten or more counts. The chain carries TRBV30 and TRBJ1-2; D unclear. The CDR3 loop spans 11 amino acids. V shed 8 bases and J shed 5 bases, with 12 bases lying between them. The germline CDR1 and CDR2 sequences are GTSNPN and SVGIG (reference sequence). In nucleotides, the CDR3 is TGTGCCAGTAACCCGCCTTATGGCTACACCTTC. Its translation: CASNPPYGYTF.

The table lists this clonotype with many counts. The V call is TRBV6-2 or TRBV6-3, the J call TRBJ1-2; 11 positions match TRBD1. CDR3 length: 12 residues. Germline V lookup: CDR1 MNHEY, CDR2 SVGEGT. With V trimmed by 6 bases and J by 10 bases, 4 bases remained unmatched. CDR3 residues: CASSGQGASYTF. DNA of the CDR3: TGTGCCAGCAGCGGACAGGGGGCCTCCTACACCTTC.

In this sample, this clonotype turned up many times. The V and J genes are TRBV28 and TRBJ2-5; 7 bases are shared with TRBD2. The germline gives CDR1 MDHEN, CDR2 SYDVKM. The length of the CDR3 is 15 residues. V shed 5 bases, J shed 5 bases, and the junction held 11 bases outside the gene matches. In DNA form, the CDR3 reads TGTGCCAGCAGTATACTAGCGCACACCGGGGAGACCCAGTACTTC. This sequence encodes CASSILAHTGETQYF.

This clonotype was observed a few times. The J gene is TRBJ1-6, the V gene TRBV7-6; tentative D call: TRBD1 (6 bases). The V end was cut by 5 bases, the J end by 8 bases, with 13 bases between. Germline V gene sequence: CDR1 SGHVS, CDR2 FNYEAQ. The CDR3 consists of 14 residues. The CDR3 spells CASSPPKGDSPLHF. CDR3 DNA: TGTGCCAGCAGCCCCCCCAAGGGGGATTCACCCCTCCACTTT.

Only a few counts were recorded for this clonotype. The rearrangement links TRBV20-1 to TRBJ1-1, with D maybe TRBD1 (5 bases). CDR3 length: 12 amino acids. Deletions cut 1 base from V and 5 bases from J, with 8 bases between. Looked up from germline, CDR1 is DFQATT and CDR2 is SNEGSKA (reference sequence). The CDR3 here is CSARGGLTEAFF. DNA of the CDR3: TGCAGTGCTAGAGGGGGGTTAACTGAAGCTTTCTTT.

This clonotype came up a few times. This chain links TRBV7-2 with TRBJ2-7; 7 positions agree with TRBD1. The germline V gene encodes CDR1 SGHTA and CDR2 FQGNSA. The J segment lost 1 base and the V segment lost 5 bases, leaving 8 bases of the junction unmatched. The CDR3 loop spans 15 amino acids. CDR3 nucleotides: TGTGCCAGCAGCCAACAGGGGACCGCTTCCTACGAGCAGTACTTC. The encoded protein is CASSQQGTASYEQYF. The full variable domain, its missing parts supplied by reference TRBV7-2 and TRBJ2-7, is GAGVSQSPSNKVTEKGKDVELRCDPISGHTALYWYRQSLGQGLEFLIYFQGNSAPDKSGLPSDRFSAERTGGSVSTLTIQRTQQEDSAVYLCASSQQGTASYEQYFGPGTRLTVT.

This clonotype has at least ten counts. V gene TRBV28 combines with J gene TRBJ1-5, with a possible D match to TRBD1 (6 bases). V was shortened by 8 bases and J by 2 bases, with 13 bases between the two germline ends. The CDR3 loop spans 14 amino acids. Germline V gene data show CDR1 as MDHEN and CDR2 as SYDVKM. The CDR3 sequence: CASSRGGGNQPQHF. CDR3 DNA: TGTGCCAGCTCGAGAGGGGGAGGCAATCAGCCCCAGCATTTT.

There are a few counts of this clonotype. The chain joins TRBV6-2 or TRBV6-3 to TRBJ2-7; D possibly corresponds to TRBD2 (5 bases). The CDR3 extends over 14 amino acids. Germline CDR1 MNHEY, CDR2 SVGEGT. V dropped 2 bases and J dropped 0 bases, with 8 bases sitting between them. CDR3: CASSYGGHSYEQYF. In nucleotides, the CDR3 is TGTGCCAGCAGTTACGGCGGGCACTCCTACGAGCAGTACTTC.

This CDR3 reads CASSQYRSSGNTIYF. The CDR3 DNA reads TGTGCCAGCAGCCAATACAGGTCCTCTGGAAACACCATATATTTT. The chain couples TRBV14 to TRBJ1-3; tentative D call: TRBD1 (5 bases). Trimming stripped 2 bases from V and 0 bases from J, with 8 bases between. Germline CDR1 reads SGHDN; CDR2 reads FVKESK. This CDR3 has 15 residues.

This clonotype was counted many times. The genes are TRBV12-3 or TRBV12-4 and TRBJ1-2; 7 positions agree with TRBD1. Trimming at V came to 7 bases and at J to 2 bases, leaving 4 bases not matched to a gene. The CDR3 runs to 13 residues. CDR3 nucleotide sequence: TGTGCCAGCACTGTGACAGGGAACTATGGCTACACCTTC. Translation: CASTVTGNYGYTF.

This clonotype was recorded at least ten times. The rearrangement uses TRBV2 and TRBJ1-1; D gene uncertain. The CDR3 runs 14 residues. With 10 bases removed from V and 5 bases from J, the gap between germline ends came to 20 bases. CDR1 is SNHLY, CDR2 FYNNEI, per germline. The CDR3 nucleotides read TGTGCCACCCACCTTGGACTGTCTGGGACTGAAGCTTTCTTT. This gives the protein CATHLGLSGTEAFF.

This clonotype was counted at least ten times. J is TRBJ2-5 and V is TRBV30, with D unclear. The germline gives CDR1 GTSNPN, CDR2 SVGIG (reference sequence). V was clipped by 2 bases and J by 3 bases, with 10 bases between them. The CDR3 has 13 amino acids. The CDR3 DNA reads TGTGCCTGGAGTCCCCCCGTGGAAGAGACCCAGTACTTC. This encodes CAWSPPVEETQYF.

This clonotype was observed many times. The chain carries TRBV28 and TRBJ1-5, with 7 positions matching TRBD1. The CDR3 has 15 residues. Germline loops: CDR1 MDHEN, CDR2 SYDVKM. V gave up 10 bases and J gave up 10 bases; unmatched junction bases: 19. The CDR3 loop reads CATHTPHTGANPQHF. The CDR3 DNA is TGTGCCACGCACACTCCCCACACAGGGGCCAACCCCCAGCATTTT. Supplemented by reference TRBV28 and TRBJ1-5, the full variable domain reads DVKVTQSSRYLVKRTGEKVFLECVQDMDHENMFWYRQDPGLGLRLIYFSYDVKMKEKGDIPEGYSVSREKKERFSLILESASTNQTSMYLCATHTPHTGANPQHFGDGTRLSIL.

In its sample, this clonotype was seen many times. V gene TRBV7-3 combines with J gene TRBJ1-1; D possibly corresponds to TRBD1 (6 bases). CDR1 SGHTA and CDR2 FQGTGA come from the germline V gene. The V end was cut by 6 bases, the J end by 1 base, with 9 bases between. The CDR3 is 13 residues long. CDR3 coding DNA: TGTGCCAGCAGTCCGACAGGGAACACTGAAGCTTTCTTT. Protein: CASSPTGNTEAFF.

This chain links TRBV19 with TRBJ2-3, with D perhaps TRBD2 (5 bases). V was shortened by 6 bases and J by 6 bases, with 13 bases between the two germline ends. This CDR3 comprises 13 residues. Germline V gene lookup returns CDR1 LNHDA and CDR2 SQIVND (reference sequence). CDR3 region: CASSPTIWDTQYF. CDR3 nucleotide sequence: TGTGCCAGTAGCCCGACTATCTGGGATACGCAGTATTTT.

This clonotype was observed at least ten times. The V gene is TRBV6-1, the J gene TRBJ1-5; 7 bases line up with TRBD1. This CDR3 is 16 amino acids long. Per the germline V gene, CDR1 is MNHNS and CDR2 is SASEGT. V lost 7 bases to trimming and J lost 0 bases; unmatched junction nucleotides: 9. CDR3 amino acids: CASTGQPPGSNQPQHF. DNA for the CDR3: TGTGCCAGCACGGGACAGCCTCCCGGTAGCAATCAGCCCCAGCATTTT.

There are many counts of this clonotype. The chain carries TRBV20-1 and TRBJ2-7; 7 nucleotides match TRBD2. This CDR3 is built from 13 residues. CDR1 DFQATT and CDR2 SNEGSKA come from the germline V gene (reference sequence). The V and J ends lost 1 base and 6 bases, in that order; junction bases with no gene match: 6. Here the CDR3 DNA reads TGCAGTGCTAGAGTACTAGCGCTTAGCGAGCAGTACTTC. The encoded protein is CSARVLALSEQYF.

This clonotype has just a few counts. The V gene is TRBV7-9, the J gene TRBJ2-5; 9 bases agree with TRBD1. Germline V lookup: CDR1 SEHNR, CDR2 FQNEAQ (reference sequence). Trimming took 6 bases from V and 8 from J; bases not matched to a gene: 10. This CDR3 comprises 14 residues. CDR3 protein: CASRAGTGFSTQYF. In DNA, the CDR3 is TGTGCCAGCAGGGCCGGGACAGGGTTTAGTACCCAGTACTTC.

This clonotype was observed a handful of times. The V gene is TRBV6-1, the J gene TRBJ2-3, with 8 bases lining up with TRBD1. The CDR3 consists of 13 residues. The V segment lost 5 bases and the J segment 4 bases; nucleotides outside the gene matches: 2. The germline V gene encodes CDR1 MNHNS and CDR2 SASEGT. The CDR3 sequence is CASSRQGPDTQYF. CDR3 bases: TGTGCCAGCAGTCGACAGGGGCCAGATACGCAGTATTTT.

This clonotype was observed at least ten times. This sequence joins TRBV12-3 or TRBV12-4 and TRBJ1-1; unclear D gene. The CDR3 extends over 11 amino acids. V gave up 2 bases and J gave up 3 bases, with 1 base separating them. CDR3 region: CASSLYTEAFF. CDR3 nucleotides: TGTGCCAGCAGTTTATACACTGAAGCTTTCTTT.

The rearrangement links TRBV27 to TRBJ2-5; D possibly corresponds to TRBD2 (6 bases). Germline CDR1 MNHEY, CDR2 SMNVEV (reference sequence). V lost 6 bases and J lost 5, with 16 bases in between. The CDR3 consists of 14 residues. The CDR3 is CASSRGLIPETQYF. The CDR3 region has the DNA TGTGCCAGCAGCCGGGGACTGATTCCGGAGACCCAGTACTTC.

This clonotype occurred many times. This chain connects TRBV12-3 or TRBV12-4 to TRBJ2-5, with TRBD1 identical over 8 bases. The length of the CDR3 is 14 residues. The junction had 8 bases not matched to a gene; V was cut back by 7 bases and J by 4 bases. CDR3 protein: CASTDRGERETQYF. In DNA, the CDR3 is TGTGCCAGCACCGACAGGGGAGAGAGAGAGACCCAGTACTTC.

Ten or more counts support this clonotype. The chain recombines TRBV28 with TRBJ1-2; D is unresolved. V was clipped by 5 bases and J by 8 bases, with 27 bases between them. CDR1 is MDHEN, CDR2 SYDVKM, per germline. This CDR3 region has 17 residues. The CDR3 DNA follows: TGTGCCAGCAGTCCCTCCCTCGGGGTGAATGCACTATGGGGCTACACCTTC. Translated, it gives CASSPSLGVNALWGYTF.

Notes on this clonotype: A clone one base away is much larger, so this may be a read error. The chain employs TRBV24-1 and TRBJ2-5; D tentatively fits TRBD1 or TRBD2 (5 bases each). This CDR3 region has 16 residues. The V end lost 11 bases, the J end lost 2 bases, and 23 bases lay between the germline ends. Germline V CDR1 and CDR2: KGHDR, SFDVKD. The CDR3 sequence: CANSHTTGTTQETQYF. In DNA form, the CDR3 reads TGTGCCAACAGCCATACTACCGGGACGACTCAAGAGACCCAGTACTTC.

This clonotype has at least ten counts. The gene calls are TRBV11-2 and TRBJ2-6; D is undetermined. The CDR3 is 13 residues long. Germline V gene data show CDR1 as SGHAT and CDR2 as FQNNGV. The ends were cut back, 5 bases at V and 4 bases at J, with 6 bases in the middle. The CDR3 protein is CASSMTGANVLTF. CDR3 sequence (DNA): TGTGCCAGCAGCATGACGGGGGCCAACGTCCTGACTTTC.

This chain uses TRBV11-2 with TRBJ2-4; D perhaps matches TRBD2 (6 bases). The CDR3 loop spans 16 amino acids. Germline V lookup: CDR1 SGHAT, CDR2 FQNNGV. V lost 4 bases to trimming and J lost 5 bases, with 18 bases between them. This CDR3 reads CASSSRGEEVQNIQYF. In nucleotides, the CDR3 is TGTGCCAGCAGCTCTCGCGGGGAGGAGGTTCAAAACATTCAGTACTTC.

This clonotype was observed at least ten times. This chain joins TRBV10-3 and TRBJ1-1, with D possibly being TRBD1 (5 bases). V was clipped by 2 bases and J by 5 bases, with 15 bases between them. The CDR3 runs to 15 residues. Germline V gives CDR1 ENHRY, CDR2 SYGVKD. The CDR3 sequence is CAISEPGTSGTEAFF. The CDR3, as DNA: TGTGCCATCAGTGAGCCAGGGACCTCGGGTACTGAAGCTTTCTTT.

Many counts were recorded for this clonotype. This sequence joins TRBV20-1 and TRBJ2-7; D perhaps matches TRBD1 (5 bases). Trimming pared 2 bases from V and 5 bases from J, leaving 13 bases between. This CDR3 contains 13 residues. Germline assignment: CDR1 DFQATT and CDR2 SNEGSKA (reference sequence). The CDR3 sequence: CSARTTGSNEQYF. DNA of the CDR3: TGCAGTGCTAGAACAACAGGTTCCAACGAGCAGTACTTC.